The rows below give T cell receptor beta chains drawn from one sample of a study of graft-versus-host responses after intestinal transplantation. Only in-frame clones appear in the TCRdb table, and some are missing; sequencing was by immunoSEQ multiplex PCR. Seen here are roughly 27,000 clones, roughly 83% observed once, and the top ten hold roughly 1.1%. The sequencing here drew on PBMCs, taken 27 to 29 days after intestinal transplant. The receptors stem from a human patient who received an intestinal transplant, so some T cells may come from the graft donor. The CDR3 runs from the conserved cysteine through the conserved F or W. Each record gives: V gene, CDR3 protein.

v_gene: TRBV5-8
CDR3aa: CASSLWALVLPPLAYNEQFF

v_gene: TRBV5-1
CDR3aa: CASSPQGASETQYF

v_gene: TRBV6-5
CDR3aa: CASSRTSGRAYEQYF

v_gene: TRBV5-6
CDR3aa: CASSFYRGWETQYF

v_gene: TRBV6-6
CDR3aa: CASSRRRDRVLYEQYF

v_gene: TRBV15
CDR3aa: CATSRDRVGGYTF

v_gene: TRBV10-3
CDR3aa: CAISESPFYYNEQFF

v_gene: TRBV28
CDR3aa: CASSATGRTEAFF

v_gene: TRBV5-1
CDR3aa: CASSLARTTGGAFMNTEAFF

v_gene: TRBV4-1
CDR3aa: CASSQVRSLAGYNEQFF

v_gene: TRBV11-2
CDR3aa: CASSPLKGRRTEAFF

v_gene: TRBV27
CDR3aa: CASSLRGRQFDEQYF

v_gene: TRBV7-3
CDR3aa: CASRLGRNSGNTIYF

v_gene: TRBV6-1
CDR3aa: CASSEIVWRQGAPGYTF

v_gene: TRBV13
CDR3aa: CASSLSGGASETQYF

v_gene: TRBV9
CDR3aa: CASTPEGRGGYNEQFF

v_gene: TRBV28
CDR3aa: CASSLSGSVEQFF

v_gene: TRBV7-9
CDR3aa: CASSLNTEAFF

v_gene: TRBV5-1
CDR3aa: CASSPQPGTAQIYEQYF

v_gene: TRBV28
CDR3aa: CASSATSGGEQFF

v_gene: TRBV18
CDR3aa: CASSPNGQGGEKLFF

v_gene: TRBV6-5
CDR3aa: CASSYYGQSRYNEQFF

v_gene: TRBV18
CDR3aa: CASSPGQGHQPQHF

v_gene: TRBV19
CDR3aa: CASSDPGRTYEQYF

v_gene: TRBV4-1
CDR3aa: CASSQRWYQETQYF

v_gene: TRBV7-9
CDR3aa: CASIPGPKLREQYF

v_gene: TRBV29-1
CDR3aa: CSAKGSGRAYEQYF

v_gene: TRBV9
CDR3aa: CASSSTGHVTDTQYF

v_gene: TRBV10-2
CDR3aa: CASRLAPSYEQYF

v_gene: TRBV6-6
CDR3aa: CASSTGDYGYTF

v_gene: TRBV27
CDR3aa: CASSLWGGSYEQYF

v_gene: TRBV6-1
CDR3aa: CASSELRGQNTEAFF

v_gene: TRBV6-5
CDR3aa: CASDGSRGSNGYTF

v_gene: TRBV4-1
CDR3aa: CASSARDSRTSEQYF

v_gene: TRBV28
CDR3aa: CASSLAGAVYNEQFF

v_gene: TRBV7-9
CDR3aa: CASSLAWGGGYTF

v_gene: TRBV28
CDR3aa: CASYEWGQGEKLFF

v_gene: TRBV5-4
CDR3aa: CASSLGAGAYEQYF

v_gene: TRBV5-1
CDR3aa: CASSLTSGGGEQYF

v_gene: TRBV14
CDR3aa: CASSQGGFYNSPLHF

v_gene: TRBV5-6
CDR3aa: CASSPRGNSYEQYF

v_gene: TRBV9
CDR3aa: CASSVENTGELFF